One and the same sample provided the 25 T cell receptor beta chains below, sequenced in a study of blood T cell repertoires in COVID-19. Using immunoSEQ multiplex PCR, the repertoire was profiled, and TCRdb retains in-frame clones only, with some absent. The sample lists about 270,000 clones, roughly 85% occurring once. Sequenced input: PBMCs or T cells enriched from blood (not recorded which). The receptors were gathered from a woman between 50 and 59 years old with acute COVID-19.

The V call is TRBV7-9, the J call TRBJ1-2; D uncertain. V lost 4 bases and J 3 bases, leaving 9 bases between the germline ends. This CDR3 has 13 residues. Germline lookup yields CDR1 SEHNR and CDR2 FQNEAQ (reference sequence). For the CDR3, the DNA is TGTGCCAGCAGCTCCTTGGAGGACTATGGCTACACCTTC. Its protein is CASSSLEDYGYTF.

The chain couples TRBV23-1 to TRBJ1-2; 7 bases align to TRBD1. TRBV23-1 is treated as an ORF (open reading frame) with a function not yet certain. CDR3 size: 17 residues. J lost 0 bases, V lost 0 bases, and 7 bases had no gene match. This CDR3 is CASSQSVTGTANYGYTF. In nucleotides, the CDR3 is TGCGCCAGCAGTCAATCAGTGACAGGGACAGCTAACTATGGCTACACCTTC.

This clone showed up just once. The chain combines TRBV7-2 with TRBJ1-4, with a weak D call TRBD1 (5 bases). Looked up from germline, CDR1 is SGHTA and CDR2 is FQGNSA. The CDR3 sequence is 14 residues long. Trimming took 1 base from V and 8 from J, leaving 11 bases between them. The CDR3 is CASSLGDGGEKLFF. CDR3 bases: TGTGCCAGCAGCTTAGGGGACGGAGGGGAAAAACTGTTTTTT.

The chain links TRBV11-2 to TRBJ2-1; 8 bases line up with TRBD2. The CDR3 is made up of 15 amino acids. The V gene end was trimmed by 4 bases and the J gene end by 6 bases; junction bases not matched to a gene: 8. Germline V gene lookup returns CDR1 SGHAT and CDR2 FQNNGV. The CDR3 protein is CASSSDPGGLNEQFF. In nucleotides, the CDR3 is TGTGCCAGCAGCTCAGACCCGGGAGGGCTCAATGAGCAGTTCTTC.

This chain joins TRBV7-9 and TRBJ1-4; 7 nucleotides align to TRBD1. CDR3 size: 14 residues. J gave up 7 bases and V 6 bases, and 8 bases lay outside the gene matches. The germline V gene encodes CDR1 SEHNR and CDR2 FQNEAQ (reference sequence). CDR3 sequence reads: CASRRQGETEKLFF. As DNA, the CDR3 is TGTGCCAGCAGACGACAGGGCGAAACTGAAAAACTGTTTTTT. Supplemented by reference TRBV7-9 and TRBJ1-4, the full variable domain reads DTGVSQNPRHKITKRGQNVTFRCDPISEHNRLYWYRQTLGQGPEFLTYFQNEAQLEKSRLLSDRFSAERPKGSFSTLEIQRTEQGDSAMYLCASRRQGETEKLFFGSGTQLSVL.

The V call is TRBV6-2 or TRBV6-3, the J call TRBJ1-2; 7 bases are a match to TRBD1. The junction had 14 bases not matched to a gene; V was cut back by 6 bases and J by 4 bases. The CDR3 totals 16 residues. Germline V gene data show CDR1 as MNHEY and CDR2 as SVGEGT. CDR3 protein: CASSPWTGIELYGYTF. The DNA of the CDR3 is TGTGCCAGCAGCCCATGGACAGGAATCGAACTCTATGGCTACACCTTC.

This clone appeared once. This sequence joins TRBV29-1 and TRBJ1-2; TRBD1 is a possible D gene (6 bases). The CDR3 runs to 15 residues. The ends were cut back, 1 base at V and 4 bases at J, with 16 bases in the middle. CDR1 and CDR2 from the germline V gene are SQVTM and ANQGSEA. The CDR3 bases are TGCAGCGTTGAAGTAAACCAGGGGCTACGCTATGGCTACACCTTC. Its translation: CSVEVNQGLRYGYTF.

This clone was seen only a few times. This sequence joins TRBV7-2 and TRBJ1-6, with 7 bases identical to TRBD1. Germline V lookup: CDR1 SGHTA, CDR2 FQGNSA. V shed 5 bases and J 6 bases; nucleotides not matched to a gene: 10. The CDR3 length is 16 residues. CDR3 sequence: CASSTQGSVSNSPLHF. The CDR3 nucleotides are TGTGCCAGCAGCACACAGGGGAGCGTCTCTAATTCACCCCTCCACTTT. Using reference TRBV7-2 and TRBJ1-6 for the parts outside the CDR3, the full variable domain is GAGVSQSPSNKVTEKGKDVELRCDPISGHTALYWYRQSLGQGLEFLIYFQGNSAPDKSGLPSDRFSAERTGGSVSTLTIQRTQQEDSAVYLCASSTQGSVSNSPLHFGNGTRLTVT.

V usage is TRBV9 and J usage is TRBJ1-2, with 10 bases matching TRBD1. Germline V lookup: CDR1 SGDLS, CDR2 YYNGEE. V shed 3 bases, J shed 2 bases, and the junction held 1 base outside the gene matches. The CDR3 covers 14 residues. The CDR3 loop is CASSATGGNYGYTF. CDR3 in DNA: TGTGCCAGCAGCGCGACAGGGGGCAACTATGGCTACACCTTC.

V gene TRBV6-5 combines with J gene TRBJ1-4, with D possibly being TRBD1 (5 bases). Germline CDR1 reads MNHEY; CDR2 reads SVGAGI. This CDR3 is 16 amino acids long. The V end was cut by 0 bases, the J end by 4 bases, with 12 bases between. Here the CDR3 reads CASSYSRDSDNEKLFF. CDR3 DNA: TGTGCCAGCAGTTACTCAAGGGACTCGGATAATGAAAAACTGTTTTTT.

Note on this clone: This same CDR3 is encoded by further DNA sequences in the sample. The chain joins TRBV7-2 to TRBJ1-4; TRBD1 might be the D (5 bases). Germline V gives CDR1 SGHTA, CDR2 FQGNSA. With 3 bases removed from V and 5 bases from J, the gap between germline ends came to 10 bases. CDR3 length: 14 residues. CDR3 amino acids: CASSLGGRNEKLFF. In DNA, the CDR3 is TGTGCCAGCAGCTTGGGGGGAAGGAATGAAAAACTGTTTTTT.

This chain joins TRBV11-2 and TRBJ2-1; TRBD2 matches at 9 bases. CDR3 length: 13 amino acids. After removal of 0 bases from V and 14 bases from J, the junction contained 5 bases not matched to a gene. CDR1 and CDR2 (germline): SGHAT, FQNNGV. CDR3 loop: CASSLDWAGGEFF. The CDR3 DNA reads as TGTGCCAGCAGCTTAGATTGGGCGGGGGGGGAGTTCTTC.

The V gene is TRBV20-1, the J gene TRBJ1-1; unclear D gene. Trimming cost V 5 bases and J 3 bases, with 7 bases left between them. Germline V gene data show CDR1 as DFQATT and CDR2 as SNEGSKA (reference sequence). The CDR3 sequence is 11 residues long. The CDR3 sequence: CSAFTDTEAFF. In DNA form, the CDR3 reads TGCAGTGCTTTCACGGACACTGAAGCTTTCTTT.

This clone occurred a few times. Other DNA sequences in the sample encode the same CDR3. This sequence joins TRBV6-5 and TRBJ1-5; 8 positions match TRBD1. The V gene end was trimmed by 6 bases and the J gene end by 4 bases; junction bases not matched to a gene: 2. The germline CDR1 and CDR2 sequences are MNHEY and SVGAGI. The CDR3 covers 13 residues. Here the CDR3 reads CASSRQGNQPQHF. For the CDR3, the DNA is TGTGCCAGCAGCCGACAGGGGAATCAGCCCCAGCATTTT.

This clone has only a few counts. The CDR3 loop is CASTQITGGPSNEQFF. CDR3 DNA sequence: TGTGCCAGCACCCAAATTACAGGGGGCCCCTCCAATGAGCAGTTCTTC. This chain connects TRBV5-6 to TRBJ2-1; 9 positions match TRBD1. The CDR3 loop spans 16 amino acids. Trimming at V came to 6 bases and at J to 6 bases, leaving 13 bases not matched to a gene. The germline gives CDR1 SGHDT, CDR2 YYEEEE. Using reference TRBV5-6 and TRBJ2-1 for the parts outside the CDR3, the full variable domain is DAGVTQSPTHLIKTRGQQVTLRCSPKSGHDTVSWYQQALGQGPQFIFQYYEEEERQRGNFPDRFSGHQFPNYSSELNVNALLLGDSALYLCASTQITGGPSNEQFFGPGTRLTVL.

The sample holds a few counts of this clone. V usage is TRBV2 and J usage is TRBJ1-1; 7 bases align to TRBD1. CDR3 length: 14 amino acids. CDR1 and CDR2 from the germline V gene are SNHLY and FYNNEI. V shed 6 bases, J shed 3 bases, and the junction held 7 bases outside the gene matches. The CDR3 spells CASSRDRVDTEAFF. The CDR3 DNA is TGTGCCAGCAGCCGCGACAGGGTCGACACTGAAGCTTTCTTT.

The rearrangement joins TRBV2 to TRBJ1-2, with TRBD1 as a possible D gene (5 bases). The CDR3 spans 11 residues. Germline loops: CDR1 SNHLY, CDR2 FYNNEI. V gave up 8 bases and J gave up 3 bases, with 7 bases separating them. The DNA for the CDR3 is TGTGCCAGCGGGGCAGACTATGGCTACACCTTC. Protein: CASGADYGYTF.

V gene TRBV5-4 combines with J gene TRBJ2-7; 12 bases agree with TRBD2. V gave up 4 bases and J gave up 6 bases; unmatched junction bases: 8. This CDR3 contains 15 residues. Germline CDR1 is SGHNT and CDR2 is YYREEE (reference sequence). In DNA, the CDR3 is TGTGCCAGCAGCCTGACTAGCGGGGGAATCAGCGAGCAGTACTTC. This sequence encodes CASSLTSGGISEQYF.

V and J are TRBV30 and TRBJ1-2; D is uncertain. The CDR3 extends over 13 amino acids. Germline V CDR1 and CDR2: GTSNPN, SVGIG (reference sequence). With 4 bases removed from V and 5 bases from J, the gap between germline ends came to 14 bases. This chain's CDR3 is CAWTGQAGYGYTF. CDR3 bases: TGTGCCTGGACGGGCCAGGCGGGGTATGGCTACACCTTC. The variable domain in full, with the rest retrieved from reference TRBV30 and TRBJ1-2, is SQTIHQWPATLVQPVGSPLSLECTVEGTSNPNLYWYRQAAGRGLQLLFYSVGIGQISSEVPQNLSASRPQDRQFILSSKKLLLSDSGFYLCAWTGQAGYGYTFGSGTRLTVV.

This chain uses TRBV6-2 or TRBV6-3 with TRBJ2-2, with D possibly matching TRBD1 (5 bases). The V and J ends lost 5 bases and 5 bases respectively, with 12 bases between them. In germline, CDR1 is MNHEY, CDR2 SVGEGT. CDR3 size: 14 residues. CDR3 residues: CASSPGPGTGELFF. CDR3 bases: TGTGCCAGCAGTCCCGGGCCAGGGACCGGGGAGCTGTTTTTT.

CDR3 sequence (DNA): TGTGCCAGCAGCCCAGGGGGTGGCTACACCTTC. It codes for CASSPGGGYTF. The chain is built from TRBV3-1 (or the pseudogene TRBV3-2) and TRBJ1-2; 7 bases match TRBD1. Looked up from germline, CDR1 is LGHDT and CDR2 is YNNKEL (reference sequence). The junction had 0 bases not matched to a gene; V was cut back by 4 bases and J by 7 bases. The CDR3 length is 11 residues.

The chain combines TRBV18 with TRBJ1-2; 8 nucleotides align to TRBD1. Germline V gene sequence: CDR1 KGHSH, CDR2 LQKENI. This CDR3 region has 15 residues. Trimming at V came to 5 bases and at J to 4 bases, leaving 9 bases not matched to a gene. CDR3 sequence: CASSEDRASFYGYTF. The DNA for the CDR3 is TGTGCCAGCTCAGAGGACAGGGCCTCTTTCTATGGCTACACCTTC.

J is TRBJ2-3 and V is TRBV18; 8 nucleotides align to TRBD1. Germline V lookup: CDR1 KGHSH, CDR2 LQKENI. The CDR3 runs to 16 residues. V dropped 6 bases and J dropped 6; count of bases not matched to a gene: 14. The CDR3 DNA reads as TGTGCCAGCTCTCCCGCCCCGGGACAGGACCGGGATACGCAGTATTTT. Its translation is CASSPAPGQDRDTQYF. The full variable domain, with the rest looked up from reference TRBV18 and TRBJ2-3, is NAGVMQNPRHLVRRRGQEARLRCSPMKGHSHVYWYRQLPEEGLKFMVYLQKENIIDESGMPKERFSAEFPKEGPSILRIQQVVRGDSAAYFCASSPAPGQDRDTQYFGPGTRLTVL.

V and J are TRBV5-4 and TRBJ1-6; 8 positions agree with TRBD1. This CDR3 is built from 14 residues. Germline loops: CDR1 SGHNT, CDR2 YYREEE (reference sequence). The junction had 9 bases not matched to a gene; V was cut back by 4 bases and J by 12 bases. CDR3 sequence (DNA): TGTGCCAGCAGCCACGGACAGGGAAGGATACCCCTCCACTTT. Protein product: CASSHGQGRIPLHF.

This clone was counted a single time. DNA for the CDR3: TGTGCCAGCAGTTACTCCAGGGGGCCAGGCGAAAACACCATATATTTT. Translating it yields CASSYSRGPGENTIYF. The gene calls are TRBV6-2 or TRBV6-3 and TRBJ1-3, with 8 positions matching TRBD1. Trimming at V came to 0 bases and at J to 6 bases, leaving 7 bases not matched to a gene. The CDR3 is made up of 16 amino acids. CDR1 MNHEY and CDR2 SVGEGT come from the germline V gene.